This T cell receptor beta chain was identified in a study of Ad26.COV2.S vaccination and SARS-CoV-2 variants. Study-level background: Intramuscular Ad26.COV2.S at 5x10^10 or 1x10^11 viral particles. Study-level points and caveats: Possibly, TCR breadth and depth analyses underestimated total T cell responses.

The CDR3 runs 12 residues. Trimming took off 3 bases at V and 5 bases at J, with 7 bases between the two ends. Germline CDR1 and CDR2: GTSNPN and SVGIG (reference sequence). Using immunoSEQ multiplex PCR, the repertoire was profiled, and TCRdb retains in-frame clones only, with some absent. The sample holds some 410,000 clones, about nine tenths seen once. The treatment was: roughly 18 received Ad26.COV2.S at low or high dose, single or two shots; roughly five received placebo; per-sample allocation not given. After the first vaccine or placebo injection, samples were drawn on day 63. An Ad26 vector was used to express Wuhan-strain SARS-CoV-2 spike as the vaccine. As regards this clone: No antigen is known for it.

The sample was peripheral blood, taken in a trial of Ad26.COV2.S vaccine versus placebo. The sequence derives from a person between 18 and 59 years old who received the Ad26.COV2.S COVID-19 vaccine or a placebo. J is TRBJ2-2 and V is TRBV30; no definite D call. This CDR3 reads CAWRAWTGELFF. In DNA form, the CDR3 reads TGTGCCTGGAGGGCGTGGACCGGGGAGCTGTTTTTT.